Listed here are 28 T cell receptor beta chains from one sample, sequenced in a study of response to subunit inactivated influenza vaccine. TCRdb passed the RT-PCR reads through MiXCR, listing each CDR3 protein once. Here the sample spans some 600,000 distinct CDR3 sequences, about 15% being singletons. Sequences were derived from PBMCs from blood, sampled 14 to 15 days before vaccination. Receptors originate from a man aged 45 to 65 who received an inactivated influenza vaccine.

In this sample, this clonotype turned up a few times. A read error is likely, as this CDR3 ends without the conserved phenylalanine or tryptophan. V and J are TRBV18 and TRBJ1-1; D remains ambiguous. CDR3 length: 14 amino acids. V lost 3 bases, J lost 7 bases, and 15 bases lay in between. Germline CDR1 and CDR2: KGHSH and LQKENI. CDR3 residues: CASSPLLTVNEAFI. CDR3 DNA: TGTGCCAGCTCACCCTTGCTCACGGTTAATGAAGCTTTCATT.

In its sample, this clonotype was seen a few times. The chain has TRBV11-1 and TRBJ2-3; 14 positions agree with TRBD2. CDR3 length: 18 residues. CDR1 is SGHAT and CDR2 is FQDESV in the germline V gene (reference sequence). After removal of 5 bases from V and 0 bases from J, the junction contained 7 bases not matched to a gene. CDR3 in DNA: TGTGCCAGCAGCCCGGGGAGACTAGCGGGAGGGAGCACAGATACGCAGTATTTT. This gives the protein CASSPGRLAGGSTDTQYF.

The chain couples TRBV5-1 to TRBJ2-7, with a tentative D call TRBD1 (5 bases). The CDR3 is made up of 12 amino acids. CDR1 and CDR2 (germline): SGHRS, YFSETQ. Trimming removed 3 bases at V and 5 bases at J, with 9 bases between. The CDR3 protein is CASSSGHDEQYF. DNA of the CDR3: TGCGCCAGCAGCTCTGGACATGACGAGCAGTACTTC.

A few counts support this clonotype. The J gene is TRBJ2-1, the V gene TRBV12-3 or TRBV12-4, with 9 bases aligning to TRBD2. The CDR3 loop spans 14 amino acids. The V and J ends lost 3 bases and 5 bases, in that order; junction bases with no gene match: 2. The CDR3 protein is CASSLTSGNNEQFF. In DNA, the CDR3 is TGTGCCAGCAGTTTGACTAGCGGAAACAATGAGCAGTTCTTC.

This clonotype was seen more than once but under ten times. CDR3 region: CASSLETGPAYEQYF. The CDR3 bases are TGTGCCAGCAGCTTAGAGACAGGACCTGCCTACGAGCAGTACTTC. The gene calls are TRBV13 and TRBJ2-7; TRBD1 is a possible D gene (6 bases). This CDR3 comprises 15 residues. Germline assignment: CDR1 PRHDT and CDR2 FYEKMQ (reference sequence). Between the trimmed V and J ends, which lost 1 base and 2 bases, there was a span of 12 bases. The full variable domain, with the rest looked up from reference TRBV13 and TRBJ2-7, is AAGVIQSPRHLIKEKRETATLKCYPIPRHDTVYWYQQGPGQDPQFLISFYEKMQSDKGSIPDRFSAQQFSDYHSELNMSSLELGDSALYFCASSLETGPAYEQYFGPGTRLTVT.

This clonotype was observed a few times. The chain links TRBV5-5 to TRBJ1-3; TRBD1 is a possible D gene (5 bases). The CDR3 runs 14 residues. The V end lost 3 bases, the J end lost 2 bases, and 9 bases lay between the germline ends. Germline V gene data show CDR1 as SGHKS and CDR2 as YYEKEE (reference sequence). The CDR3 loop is CASSSGTPGNTIYF. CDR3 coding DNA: TGTGCCAGCAGCTCCGGGACCCCTGGAAACACCATATATTTT.

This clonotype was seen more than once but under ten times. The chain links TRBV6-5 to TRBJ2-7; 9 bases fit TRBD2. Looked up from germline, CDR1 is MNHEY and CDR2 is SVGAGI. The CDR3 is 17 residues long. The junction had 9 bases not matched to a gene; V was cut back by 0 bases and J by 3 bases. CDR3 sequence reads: CASSYSNRGRAVYEQYF. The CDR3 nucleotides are TGTGCCAGCAGTTACTCGAACCGCGGGAGGGCCGTCTACGAGCAGTACTTC.

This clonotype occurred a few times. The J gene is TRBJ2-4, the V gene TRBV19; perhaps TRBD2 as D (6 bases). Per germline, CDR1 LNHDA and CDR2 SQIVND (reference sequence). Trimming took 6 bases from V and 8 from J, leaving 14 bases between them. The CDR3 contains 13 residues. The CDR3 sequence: CASSPRGYDIQYF. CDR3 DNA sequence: TGTGCCAGTAGCCCTCGGGGGTATGACATTCAGTACTTC.

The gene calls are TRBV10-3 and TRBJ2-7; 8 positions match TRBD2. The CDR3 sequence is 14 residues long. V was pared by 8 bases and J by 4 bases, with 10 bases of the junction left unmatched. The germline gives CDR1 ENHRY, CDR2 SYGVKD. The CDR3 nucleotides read TGTGCCATCCTCGACCCTAGCGGGTCTTACGAGCAGTACTTC. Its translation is CAILDPSGSYEQYF.

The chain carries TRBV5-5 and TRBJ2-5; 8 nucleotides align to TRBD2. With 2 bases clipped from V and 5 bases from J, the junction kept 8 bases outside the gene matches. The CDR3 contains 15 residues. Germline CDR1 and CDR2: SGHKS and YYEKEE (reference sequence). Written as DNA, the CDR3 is TGTGCCAGCAGCTTTGCGGGGGGCCAATCGGAGACCCAGTACTTC. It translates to CASSFAGGQSETQYF.

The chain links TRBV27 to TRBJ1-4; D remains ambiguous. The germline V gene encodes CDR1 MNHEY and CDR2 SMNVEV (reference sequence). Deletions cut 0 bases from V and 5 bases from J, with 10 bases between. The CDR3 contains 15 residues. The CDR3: CASSLSRPPNEKLFF. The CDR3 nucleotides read TGTGCCAGCAGTTTATCCCGGCCTCCAAATGAAAAACTGTTTTTT.

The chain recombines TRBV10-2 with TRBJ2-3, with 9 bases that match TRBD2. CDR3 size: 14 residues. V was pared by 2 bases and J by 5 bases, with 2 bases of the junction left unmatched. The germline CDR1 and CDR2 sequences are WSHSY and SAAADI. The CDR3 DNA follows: TGCGCCAGCAGTGAGAGCGGGGGGATAGATACGCAGTATTTT. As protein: CASSESGGIDTQYF.

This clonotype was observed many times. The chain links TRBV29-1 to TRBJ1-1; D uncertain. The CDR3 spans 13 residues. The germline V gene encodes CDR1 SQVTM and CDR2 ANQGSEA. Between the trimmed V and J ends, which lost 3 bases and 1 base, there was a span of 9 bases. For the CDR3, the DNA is TGCAGCGTTGATAGACACCAGAACACTGAAGCTTTCTTT. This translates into CSVDRHQNTEAFF.

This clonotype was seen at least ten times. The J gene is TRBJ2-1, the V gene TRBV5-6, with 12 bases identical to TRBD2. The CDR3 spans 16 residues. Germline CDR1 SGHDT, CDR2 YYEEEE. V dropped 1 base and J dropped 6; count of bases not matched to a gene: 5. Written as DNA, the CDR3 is TGTGCCAGCAGCTTGAGGGTGACTAGCGGGAGCAATGAGCAGTTCTTC. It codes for CASSLRVTSGSNEQFF.

The CDR3 is CASSLAFLREGTDTQYF. Here the CDR3 DNA reads TGTGCCAGCAGCTTAGCGTTCTTGCGGGAGGGCACAGATACGCAGTATTTT. This chain links TRBV7-2 with TRBJ2-3; 8 bases line up with TRBD2. The trim removed 0 bases at V and 1 base at J, leaving 6 bases unmatched. CDR3 length equals 17 residues. Germline V gene lookup returns CDR1 SGHTA and CDR2 FQGNSA.

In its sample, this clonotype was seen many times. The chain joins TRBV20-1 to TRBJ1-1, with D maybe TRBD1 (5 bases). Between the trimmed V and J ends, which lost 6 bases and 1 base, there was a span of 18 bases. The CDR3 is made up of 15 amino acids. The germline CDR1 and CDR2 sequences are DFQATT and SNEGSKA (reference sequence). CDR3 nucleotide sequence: TGCAGTGCCCTCCGGGTAGGGGAGAAGAACACTGAAGCTTTCTTT. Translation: CSALRVGEKNTEAFF.

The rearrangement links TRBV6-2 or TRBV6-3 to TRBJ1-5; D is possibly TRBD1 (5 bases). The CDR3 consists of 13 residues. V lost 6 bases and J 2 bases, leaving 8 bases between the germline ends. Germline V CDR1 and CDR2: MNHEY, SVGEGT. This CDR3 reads CASRDRRNQPQHF. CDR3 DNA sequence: TGTGCCAGCAGAGACAGACGCAATCAGCCCCAGCATTTT.

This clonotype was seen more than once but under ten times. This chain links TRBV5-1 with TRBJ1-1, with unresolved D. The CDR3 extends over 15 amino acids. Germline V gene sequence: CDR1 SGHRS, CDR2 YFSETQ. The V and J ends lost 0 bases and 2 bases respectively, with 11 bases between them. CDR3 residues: CASSLAPDGNTEAFF. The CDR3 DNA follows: TGCGCCAGCAGCTTGGCGCCGGACGGTAACACTGAAGCTTTCTTT.

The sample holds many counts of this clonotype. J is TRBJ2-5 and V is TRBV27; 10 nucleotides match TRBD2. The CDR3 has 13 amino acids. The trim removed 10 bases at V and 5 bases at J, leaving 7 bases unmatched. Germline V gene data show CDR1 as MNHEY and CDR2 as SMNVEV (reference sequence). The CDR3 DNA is TGTGCCACCGGTCGAGCGGGAGGGGAGACCCAGTACTTC. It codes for CATGRAGGETQYF.

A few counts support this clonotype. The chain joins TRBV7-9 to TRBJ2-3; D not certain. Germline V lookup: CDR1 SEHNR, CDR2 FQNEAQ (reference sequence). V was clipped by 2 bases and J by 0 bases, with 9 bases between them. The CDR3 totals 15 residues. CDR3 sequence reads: CASSLRAASTDTQYF. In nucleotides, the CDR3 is TGTGCCAGCAGCTTAAGGGCGGCTAGCACAGATACGCAGTATTTT.

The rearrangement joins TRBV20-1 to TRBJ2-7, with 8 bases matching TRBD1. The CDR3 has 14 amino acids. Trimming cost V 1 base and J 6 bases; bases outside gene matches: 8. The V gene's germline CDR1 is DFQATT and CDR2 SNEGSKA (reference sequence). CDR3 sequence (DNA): TGCAGTGCTAGAGTTTCCGGGACAGGCGGCGAGCAGTACTTC. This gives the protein CSARVSGTGGEQYF.

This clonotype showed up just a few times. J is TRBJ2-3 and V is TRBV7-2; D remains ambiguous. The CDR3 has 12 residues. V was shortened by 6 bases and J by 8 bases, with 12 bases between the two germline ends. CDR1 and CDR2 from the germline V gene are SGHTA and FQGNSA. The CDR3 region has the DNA TGTGCCAGCAGTGACTTCACGGGTACGCAGTATTTT. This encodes CASSDFTGTQYF.

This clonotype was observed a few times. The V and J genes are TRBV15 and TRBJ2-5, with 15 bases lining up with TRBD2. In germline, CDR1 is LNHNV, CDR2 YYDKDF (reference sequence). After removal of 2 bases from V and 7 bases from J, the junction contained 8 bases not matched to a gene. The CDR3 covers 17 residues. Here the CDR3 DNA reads TGTGCCACCAGCAGAAAGAGGACTAGCGGGGGGGCCTTGACCCAGTACTTC. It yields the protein CATSRKRTSGGALTQYF.

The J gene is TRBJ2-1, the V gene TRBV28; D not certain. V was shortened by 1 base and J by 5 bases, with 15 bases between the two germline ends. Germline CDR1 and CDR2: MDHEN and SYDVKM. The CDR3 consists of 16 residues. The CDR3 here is CASSLSGWAPDNEQFF. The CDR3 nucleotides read TGTGCCAGCAGTTTATCCGGGTGGGCACCGGACAATGAGCAGTTCTTC.

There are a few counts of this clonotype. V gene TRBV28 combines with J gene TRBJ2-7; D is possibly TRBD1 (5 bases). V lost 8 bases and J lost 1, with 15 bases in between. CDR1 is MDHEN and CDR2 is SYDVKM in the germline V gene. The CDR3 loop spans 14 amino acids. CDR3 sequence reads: CASGKQQVSYEQYF. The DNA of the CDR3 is TGTGCCAGCGGAAAGCAACAGGTATCCTACGAGCAGTACTTC.

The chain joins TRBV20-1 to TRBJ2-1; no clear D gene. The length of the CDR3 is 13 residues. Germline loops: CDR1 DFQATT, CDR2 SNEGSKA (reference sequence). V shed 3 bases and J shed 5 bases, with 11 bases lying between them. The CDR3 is CSASALVNNEQFF. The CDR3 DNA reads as TGCAGTGCTAGCGCCTTAGTTAACAATGAGCAGTTCTTC.

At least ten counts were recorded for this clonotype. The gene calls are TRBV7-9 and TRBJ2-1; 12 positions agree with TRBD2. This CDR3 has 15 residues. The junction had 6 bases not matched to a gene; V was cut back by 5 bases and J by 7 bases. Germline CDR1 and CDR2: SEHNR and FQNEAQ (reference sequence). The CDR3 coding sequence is TGTGCCAGCAGCCGAGGACTAGCGGGGAGGAATGAGCAGTTCTTC. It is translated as CASSRGLAGRNEQFF. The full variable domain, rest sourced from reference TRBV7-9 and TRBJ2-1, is DTGVSQNPRHKITKRGQNVTFRCDPISEHNRLYWYRQTLGQGPEFLTYFQNEAQLEKSRLLSDRFSAERPKGSFSTLEIQRTEQGDSAMYLCASSRGLAGRNEQFFGPGTRLTVL.

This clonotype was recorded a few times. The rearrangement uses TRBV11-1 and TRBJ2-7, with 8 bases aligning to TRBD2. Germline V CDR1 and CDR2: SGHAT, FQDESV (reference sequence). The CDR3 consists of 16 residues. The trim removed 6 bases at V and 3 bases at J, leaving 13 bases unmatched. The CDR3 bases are TGTGCCAGCAGAGATACAGCGGGGGCCCCGGTCTACGAGCAGTACTTC. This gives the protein CASRDTAGAPVYEQYF.